This T cell receptor (beta chain) was obtained from a study of molecular identifiers for immune sequencing clone quantification. Study results and caveats: Clones with over 20 RNA copies captured over 99% of effector molecules but under 1% of naive ones.

The V and J ends lost 6 bases and 5 bases respectively, with 16 bases between them. The CDR3 spans 15 residues. Looked up from germline, CDR1 is SNHLY and CDR2 is FYNNEI. This clonotype was detected many times. What it binds is not known. Libraries of bulk TCR were made by previously described methods (with listed TCR primers). Each CDR3 protein gets one entry after TCRdb re-called the PCR reads with MiXCR. This table has approximately 680,000 distinct CDR3 sequences, 25% appearing once. The clonotype was recovered from a human donor in good health. Some libraries in this study had Jurkat cell RNA spiked in. The chain carries TRBV2 and TRBJ1-4; weak D call: TRBD1 (6 bases). Input material: naive CD8+ T cells from blood, with Jurkat cell RNA spiked in. Subset: FACS-sorted CD8+CD4-CCR7+CD45RA+ naive T cells. The CDR3 here is CASRRLQGQNEKLFF. In nucleotides, the CDR3 is TGTGCCAGCAGACGCCTACAGGGTCAGAATGAAAAACTGTTTTTT.